This is a list of T cell receptor beta chains from one sample in a study of spatial heterogeneity in lung cancer. TCRdb ran MiXCR on the 5' RACE reads and lists one entry per CDR3 protein. The data show about 21,000 distinct CDR3 sequences, 4.6% seen once. The material was PBMCs, obtained at surgery. Receptor source: a male donor with early-stage non-small cell lung cancer. Both conserved end residues are part of each CDR3. The order of the fields is clone size, J gene, D gene, CDR3 length, V gene, CDR3 DNA, CDR3 protein. The D gene is left open where the match is weak. Clone size appears in some rows only: once, few, many, or a class for an expanded clone.

abundance: many
j_gene: TRBJ2-1
d_gene: TRBD1
len: 13
v_gene: TRBV6-1
CDR3nt: TGTGCCAGCGACAGGGGCACCTACAATGAGCAGTTCTTC
CDR3aa: CASDRGTYNEQFF

abundance: few
j_gene: TRBJ1-2
d_gene: -
len: 15
v_gene: TRBV19
CDR3nt: TGTGCCAGTAGTATTATCCAGGGCGACGATTCGGGCTACACCTTC
CDR3aa: CASSIIQGDDSGYTF

abundance: many
j_gene: TRBJ1-2
d_gene: -
len: 13
v_gene: TRBV7-9
CDR3nt: TGTGCCAGCAGTTTTAATGTTGCCTATGGCTACACCTTC
CDR3aa: CASSFNVAYGYTF

abundance: many
j_gene: TRBJ2-6
d_gene: TRBD1
len: 18
v_gene: TRBV6-1
CDR3nt: TGTGCCAGCAGTTTAAGGGACAGGGCCATCTCTGGGGCCAACGTCCTGACTTTC
CDR3aa: CASSLRDRAISGANVLTF

abundance: medium-sized
j_gene: TRBJ1-4
d_gene: -
len: 14
v_gene: TRBV5-1
CDR3nt: TGCGCCAGCAGCCACAACCCAACTAATGAAAAACTGTTTTTT
CDR3aa: CASSHNPTNEKLFF

abundance: many
j_gene: TRBJ2-6
d_gene: -
len: 17
v_gene: TRBV6-5
CDR3nt: TGTGCCAGCAGCCACGAGGCGTGGAGTGTTGGGGCCAACGTCCTGACTTTC
CDR3aa: CASSHEAWSVGANVLTF

abundance: many
j_gene: TRBJ2-7
d_gene: TRBD2
len: 13
v_gene: TRBV7-2
CDR3nt: TGTGCCAGCAGCTTTGGACTAGCTGCCGAGCAGTACTTC
CDR3aa: CASSFGLAAEQYF

abundance: many
j_gene: TRBJ1-3
d_gene: -
len: 18
v_gene: TRBV4-1
CDR3nt: TGCGCCAGCAGCCCCGGGGCCTGGACGGAGAGCTCTGGAAACACCATATATTTT
CDR3aa: CASSPGAWTESSGNTIYF

abundance: -
j_gene: TRBJ1-1
d_gene: -
len: 13
v_gene: TRBV7-3
CDR3nt: TGTGCCAGCAGCTGGGGGAGGGACACTGAAGCTTTCTTT
CDR3aa: CASSWGRDTEAFF

abundance: many
j_gene: TRBJ2-7
d_gene: -
len: 15
v_gene: TRBV20-1
CDR3nt: TGCAGTGCTAGAGGCCCCGAACAGGTGACCTACGAGCAGTACTTC
CDR3aa: CSARGPEQVTYEQYF

abundance: few
j_gene: TRBJ1-4
d_gene: TRBD1
len: 14
v_gene: TRBV28
CDR3nt: TGTGCCAGCAGTGACAGGGGGCGGGATGAAAAACTGTTTTTT
CDR3aa: CASSDRGRDEKLFF

abundance: -
j_gene: TRBJ2-7
d_gene: TRBD1
len: 15
v_gene: TRBV6-5
CDR3nt: TGTGCCAGCAGTTTAGGGGGCGCGTTCCCCTACGAGCAGTACTTC
CDR3aa: CASSLGGAFPYEQYF

abundance: many
j_gene: TRBJ2-2
d_gene: -
len: 12
v_gene: TRBV7-2
CDR3nt: TGTGCCAGCAGCTTAGCGCGGGGGGAGCTGTTTTTT
CDR3aa: CASSLARGELFF

abundance: -
j_gene: TRBJ1-5
d_gene: -
len: 13
v_gene: TRBV6-6
CDR3nt: TGTGCCAGCAGTTACTCGAACAAACAGCCCCAGCATTTT
CDR3aa: CASSYSNKQPQHF

abundance: many
j_gene: TRBJ2-3
d_gene: TRBD2
len: 16
v_gene: TRBV27
CDR3nt: TGTGCCAGCAGTTTATGGGGGGGATTGTACACAGATACGCAGTATTTT
CDR3aa: CASSLWGGLYTDTQYF

abundance: many
j_gene: TRBJ2-1
d_gene: TRBD2
len: 15
v_gene: TRBV7-2
CDR3nt: TGTGCCAGCAGCTTAACTACCGGGACTAGCGTTGAGCAGTTCTTC
CDR3aa: CASSLTTGTSVEQFF

abundance: -
j_gene: TRBJ1-3
d_gene: -
len: 14
v_gene: TRBV7-9
CDR3nt: TGTGCCAGCAGCCGGACAGATCTAAGAAACACCATATATTTT
CDR3aa: CASSRTDLRNTIYF

abundance: many
j_gene: TRBJ1-3
d_gene: -
len: 13
v_gene: TRBV7-9
CDR3nt: TGTGCCAGCAGCTTCATCTCTGGAAACACCATATATTTT
CDR3aa: CASSFISGNTIYF

abundance: many
j_gene: TRBJ2-6
d_gene: -
len: 15
v_gene: TRBV6-1
CDR3nt: TGTGCCAGCAGTGAATTTGGGTACGGGGCCAACGTCCTGACTTTC
CDR3aa: CASSEFGYGANVLTF

abundance: medium-sized
j_gene: TRBJ2-5
d_gene: -
len: 14
v_gene: TRBV12-3/TRBV12-4
CDR3nt: TGTGCCAGCAGTCCCGGTGGGTCCCTGGAGACCCAGTACTTC
CDR3aa: CASSPGGSLETQYF

abundance: -
j_gene: TRBJ2-3
d_gene: -
len: 13
v_gene: TRBV20-1
CDR3nt: TGCAGTGCTAGGAGATGGGAGGCAGATACGCAGTATTTT
CDR3aa: CSARRWEADTQYF

abundance: many
j_gene: TRBJ2-3
d_gene: -
len: 11
v_gene: TRBV7-2
CDR3nt: TGTGCCAGCAGCTTACGAGATACGCAGTATTTT
CDR3aa: CASSLRDTQYF

abundance: few
j_gene: TRBJ2-5
d_gene: -
len: 14
v_gene: TRBV18
CDR3nt: TGTGCCAGCTCACCCGGGACTGTACAAGAGACCCAGTACTTC
CDR3aa: CASSPGTVQETQYF

abundance: many
j_gene: TRBJ2-2
d_gene: -
len: 14
v_gene: TRBV23-1
CDR3nt: TGCGCCAGCAGTGTCGGTTTGTACACCGGGGAGCTGTTTTTT
CDR3aa: CASSVGLYTGELFF